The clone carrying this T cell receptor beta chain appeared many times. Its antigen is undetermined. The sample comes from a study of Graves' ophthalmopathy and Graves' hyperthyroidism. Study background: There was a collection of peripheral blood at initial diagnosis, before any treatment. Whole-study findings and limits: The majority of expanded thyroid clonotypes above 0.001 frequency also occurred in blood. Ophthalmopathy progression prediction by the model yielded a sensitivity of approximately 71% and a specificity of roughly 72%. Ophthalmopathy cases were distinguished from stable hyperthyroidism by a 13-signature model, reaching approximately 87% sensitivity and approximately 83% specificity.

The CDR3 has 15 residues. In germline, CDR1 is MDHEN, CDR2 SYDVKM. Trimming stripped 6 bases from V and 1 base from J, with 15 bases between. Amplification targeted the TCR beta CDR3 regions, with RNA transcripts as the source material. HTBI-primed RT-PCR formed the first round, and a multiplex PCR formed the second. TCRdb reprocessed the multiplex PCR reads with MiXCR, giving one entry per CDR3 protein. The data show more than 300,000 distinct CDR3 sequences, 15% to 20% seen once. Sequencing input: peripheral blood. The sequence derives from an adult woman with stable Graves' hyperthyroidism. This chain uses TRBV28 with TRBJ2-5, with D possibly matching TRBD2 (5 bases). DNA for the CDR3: TGTGCCAGCAGCCCCCTCAGCGAGGGCCAAGAGACCCAGTACTTC. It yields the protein CASSPLSEGQETQYF.